This T cell receptor (beta chain) was sequenced during a study of regulatory T cells in long-lasting Graves disease. As for the study in general: Recently diagnosed Graves' patients had received antithyroid drugs for under 3 months.

As to time point: newly diagnosed GD, antithyroid drugs for less than 3 months. PBMC RNA was the source of the TCR library. Collection of peripheral blood (about 10 milliliters) was done using EDTA tubes. For TCR beta, libraries came from iRepertoire HTBI primers and Arm-PCR of CDR3 regions. TCRdb reprocessed the multiplex PCR reads via MiXCR and lists one record per CDR3 protein. The profile covers a few hundred thousand distinct CDR3 sequences, with approximately 15% appearing a single time and approximately 30% taken by the ten largest. There are many counts of this clonotype. Germline-derived CDR1 and CDR2 are SGDLS and YYNGEE. V was clipped by 5 bases and J by 3 bases; unmatched bases: 7. The CDR3 consists of 14 residues. This sample was shared with a second study, whose subject was T cells in Graves' hyperthyroidism and ophthalmopathy. As that study records: Most clonotypes that expanded in the thyroid above 0.001 also showed up in blood.

The rearrangement uses TRBV9 and TRBJ1-1, with 7 bases aligning to TRBD1. The sequence was obtained from a man in his forties with Graves disease. The sample here was peripheral blood mononuclear cells (PBMCs), taken at new diagnosis, from a patient treated with antithyroid drugs. The CDR3 DNA reads as TGTGCCAGCAGTCCCAGGACAGGCGACACTGAAGCTTTCTTT. Amino acid sequence: CASSPRTGDTEAFF. Based on the CDR3 plus reference TRBV9 and TRBJ1-1, the full variable domain is DSGVTQTPKHLITATGQRVTLRCSPRSGDLSVYWYQQSLDQGLQFLIQYYNGEERAKGNILERFSAQQFPDLHSELNLSSLELGDSALYFCASSPRTGDTEAFFGQGTRLTVV.